These T cell receptor beta chains were read from a single sample in a study of blood T cell repertoires in COVID-19. Only in-frame clones appear in the TCRdb table, and some are missing; sequencing was by immunoSEQ multiplex PCR. This sample has fewer than 450,000 clones, with 87% found just once. Sequenced: PBMCs or T cells enriched from blood (not recorded which). All receptors derive from a woman in her 30s who had recovered from COVID-19. The CDR3 runs from the conserved cysteine through the conserved F or W. Fields, in order: V gene, J gene, D gene, CDR3 DNA, CDR3 protein. A D gene is named only where the DNA matches it firmly.

>TRBV28|TRBJ2-7|TRBD2
TGTGCCAGCAGAGGGACTAGCTCTACCTACGAGCAGTACTTC
CASRGTSSTYEQYF
>TRBV24-1|TRBJ1-2|-
TGTGCCACCAGTGCAGGAGGCGGAGATGGCTACACCTTC
CATSAGGGDGYTF
>TRBV21-1|TRBJ1-5|-
TGTGCCAGCAGCAAAACCGGGGTTAGCAATCAGCCCCAGCATTTT
CASSKTGVSNQPQHF
>TRBV9|TRBJ2-7|-
TGTGCCAGCAGCACCCTGGACGGGACCTACGAGCAGTACTTC
CASSTLDGTYEQYF
>TRBV7-2|TRBJ2-7|-
TGTGCCAGCAGCCCTGGGGGGGACATGAGCTCCTACGAGCAGTACTTC
CASSPGGDMSSYEQYF
>TRBV6-5|TRBJ1-1|-
TGTGCCAGCAACCGGGACACCAGTGGGAACACTGAAGCTTTCTTT
CASNRDTSGNTEAFF
>TRBV5-4|TRBJ1-2|TRBD1
TGTGCCACGTTATCATGGGACAGGGCCACCTATGGCTACACCTTC
CATLSWDRATYGYTF
>TRBV5-6|TRBJ2-5|-
TGTGCCAGCAGCTTTGGGCGGGAAGAGACCCAGTACTTC
CASSFGREETQYF
>TRBV29-1|TRBJ1-3|-
TGCAGCGTTCATCCGGCGGGCGTCTCTGGAAACACCATATATTTT
CSVHPAGVSGNTIYF
>TRBV7-9|TRBJ2-1|TRBD2
TGTGCCAGCAGCGTAAATTTTAGAGCGGGGGGGCTGATATACAATGAGCAGTTCTTC
CASSVNFRAGGLIYNEQFF
>TRBV28|TRBJ2-7|-
TGTGCCAGCAGTTTTCGTGGCAGTGCGCAGTACTTC
CASSFRGSAQYF
>TRBV5-1|TRBJ2-2|TRBD1
TGCGCCAGCAGCTCCGGGACAGGGAACACCGGGGAGCTGTTTTTT
CASSSGTGNTGELFF
>TRBV6-5|TRBJ2-7|-
TGTGCCAGCAGTTCCATTCCGGACAGCTCCTACGAGCAGTACTTC
CASSSIPDSSYEQYF
>TRBV6-1|TRBJ1-2|-
TGTGCCAGCAGTGAAACGGGTCCACCAGGGCACTATGGCTACACCTTC
CASSETGPPGHYGYTF
>TRBV6-5|TRBJ2-1|-
TGTGCCAGCAGTCTCGGGGGAAGTGAGCAGTTCTTC
CASSLGGSEQFF
>TRBV7-9|TRBJ1-5|-
TGTGCCAGCAGCATCCCGGCGGGGGGGGGAAGCAATCAGCCCCAGCATTTT
CASSIPAGGGSNQPQHF